The next 30 T cell receptor beta chains were all read from a single sample in a study of T cells after yellow fever vaccination. TCRdb re-called the 5' RACE reads with MiXCR, one entry per CDR3 protein. The sample shows some 670,000 distinct CDR3 sequences, around 12% of them seen only once. The specimen was PBMCs, collected on the day of the yellow fever booster vaccination. These receptors all stem from a man aged 25-45 years who received the YFV17D yellow fever vaccine.

The V call is TRBV7-2, the J call TRBJ2-2; maybe TRBD1 (6 bases). With 5 bases removed from V and 13 bases from J, the gap between germline ends came to 14 bases. CDR1 and CDR2 from the germline V gene are SGHTA and FQGNSA. This CDR3 spans 12 amino acids. The CDR3 DNA follows: TGTGCCAGCAGCGTAGGGGGACGTTGGCTGTTTTTT. As protein: CASSVGGRWLFF.

This clonotype was observed a handful of times. The chain couples TRBV20-1 to TRBJ1-5; D unclear. The germline CDR1 and CDR2 sequences are DFQATT and SNEGSKA (reference sequence). Trimming removed 1 base from V and 4 bases from J, with 5 bases in between. The CDR3 runs 12 residues. CDR3 residues: CSARVFNQPQHF. The CDR3 nucleotides read TGCAGTGCTAGAGTCTTTAATCAGCCCCAGCATTTT.

This chain joins TRBV5-6 and TRBJ2-1; D call uncertain. V was trimmed by 0 bases and J by 8 bases, leaving 18 bases between them. The CDR3 is 16 residues long. Germline-derived CDR1 and CDR2 are SGHDT and YYEEEE. The chain's CDR3 is CASSLGTPNLIDEQFF. As DNA, the CDR3 is TGTGCCAGCAGCTTGGGGACCCCAAATTTGATCGATGAGCAGTTCTTC.

The sample holds a few counts of this clonotype. V usage is TRBV7-8 and J usage is TRBJ2-1; no clear D gene. Germline values: CDR1 SGHVS, CDR2 FQNEAQ. CDR3 size: 17 residues. V shed 1 base and J shed 0 bases, with 13 bases lying between them. In nucleotides, the CDR3 is TGTGCCAGCAGCTTAGTTCAGAGACATAGCTCCTACAATGAGCAGTTCTTC. Translated: CASSLVQRHSSYNEQFF.

This clonotype came up a few times. The chain has TRBV7-2 and TRBJ2-1; 8 nucleotides match TRBD1. Unmatched junction bases numbered 4, after V lost 6 bases and J lost 0 bases. The CDR3 is made up of 15 amino acids. The V gene's germline CDR1 is SGHTA and CDR2 FQGNSA. The CDR3 region is CASRPDRASYNEQFF. CDR3 nucleotide sequence: TGTGCCAGCAGACCGGACAGGGCCTCCTACAATGAGCAGTTCTTC.

The genes are TRBV20-1 and TRBJ2-5, with 11 bases identical to TRBD2. CDR1 and CDR2 from the germline V gene are DFQATT and SNEGSKA (reference sequence). There are 14 residues in the CDR3. CDR3 residues: CIQRLAGMTETQYF. CDR3 in DNA: TGCATTCAAAGACTAGCGGGAATGACGGAGACCCAGTACTTC.

This clonotype has at least ten counts. V and J are TRBV15 and TRBJ2-1; possible D gene TRBD1, 5 bases. In germline, CDR1 is LNHNV, CDR2 YYDKDF (reference sequence). The V and J ends lost 3 bases and 4 bases respectively, with 13 bases between them. The CDR3 spans 15 residues. CDR3 DNA: TGTGCCACCAGCAGGGACATTATGGTGTACAATGAGCAGTTCTTC. This gives the protein CATSRDIMVYNEQFF.

The gene calls are TRBV6-1 and TRBJ2-5, with D perhaps TRBD1 (5 bases). Trimming took off 7 bases at V and 5 bases at J, with 20 bases between the two ends. Germline loops: CDR1 MNHNS, CDR2 SASEGT. The CDR3 extends over 15 amino acids. CDR3: CASKSMLTVRETQYF. Here the CDR3 DNA reads TGTGCCAGCAAATCAATGCTGACAGTCCGGGAGACCCAGTACTTC.

This chain connects TRBV11-2 to TRBJ2-1; a possible D gene is TRBD2 (5 bases). The CDR3 is 14 residues long. Trimming shortened V by 2 bases and J by 12 bases, and 17 bases separated the two germline ends. Germline lookup yields CDR1 SGHAT and CDR2 FQNNGV. The CDR3 region is CASSLLSPRAGQFF. As DNA, the CDR3 is TGTGCCAGCAGCTTATTATCACCGAGGGCCGGGCAGTTCTTC.

V gene TRBV20-1 combines with J gene TRBJ1-4; D might be TRBD1 (5 bases). V was shortened by 3 bases and J by 7 bases, with 12 bases between the two germline ends. CDR1 and CDR2 (germline): DFQATT, SNEGSKA (reference sequence). This CDR3 comprises 13 residues. The CDR3 DNA reads TGCAGTGCTAGTTCAGGGATCGGTGAAAAACTGTTTTTT. Amino acids: CSASSGIGEKLFF.

The rearrangement joins TRBV3-1 to TRBJ2-7; TRBD2 might be the D (6 bases). In germline, CDR1 is LGHDT, CDR2 YNNKEL (reference sequence). The CDR3 loop spans 14 amino acids. V was cut by 7 bases and J by 3 bases, with 16 bases left in between. CDR3 amino acids: CASTAGLKHYEQYF. CDR3 in DNA: TGTGCCAGCACCGCGGGACTTAAACACTACGAGCAGTACTTC.

This clonotype was recorded a few times. This sequence joins TRBV12-3 or TRBV12-4 and TRBJ1-3; no clear D. CDR3 length equals 14 residues. Trimming took 7 bases from V and 1 from J, leaving 11 bases between them. The CDR3 nucleotides read TGTGCCAGCACCTCAATGGCATCTGGAAACACCATATATTTT. Translating it yields CASTSMASGNTIYF.

The V gene is TRBV5-1, the J gene TRBJ2-1; 11 bases align to TRBD2. Germline V gene sequence: CDR1 SGHRS, CDR2 YFSETQ. This CDR3 is built from 15 residues. Trimming took 4 bases from V and 8 from J; bases not matched to a gene: 8. The CDR3 DNA reads TGCGCCAGCAGCCCCCTAGCGGGAGGTTCGGATGAGCAGTTCTTC. It codes for CASSPLAGGSDEQFF.

V usage is TRBV5-1 and J usage is TRBJ1-4, with D possibly matching TRBD1 (6 bases). The CDR3 has 15 residues. In germline, CDR1 is SGHRS, CDR2 YFSETQ. The V and J ends lost 2 bases and 4 bases respectively, with 12 bases between them. As DNA, the CDR3 is TGCGCCAGCAGCTTTCTGACAGGAGATAATGAAAAACTGTTTTTT. Amino acid sequence: CASSFLTGDNEKLFF.

This clonotype appeared a few times. The rearrangement uses TRBV15 and TRBJ2-7; 8 positions agree with TRBD2. V gave up 5 bases and J gave up 3 bases; unmatched junction bases: 6. CDR1 is LNHNV, CDR2 YYDKDF, per germline (reference sequence). The CDR3 covers 14 residues. CDR3 region: CATSRGGSVYEQYF. Here the CDR3 DNA reads TGTGCCACCAGCCGGGGGGGCTCGGTCTACGAGCAGTACTTC.

V gene TRBV3-1 combines with J gene TRBJ1-4; D is possibly TRBD1 (5 bases). Germline V gene lookup returns CDR1 LGHDT and CDR2 YNNKEL (reference sequence). The CDR3 consists of 15 residues. V was cut by 2 bases and J by 3 bases, with 10 bases left in between. The DNA for the CDR3 is TGTGCCAGCAGCCAATTCCAGGGTCCTAATGAAAAACTGTTTTTT. Amino acid sequence: CASSQFQGPNEKLFF.

The chain has TRBV27 and TRBJ2-6; D is undetermined. CDR1 and CDR2 (germline): MNHEY, SMNVEV (reference sequence). V lost 5 bases to trimming and J lost 2 bases, with 7 bases between them. The CDR3 extends over 14 amino acids. The CDR3 nucleotides are TGTGCCAGCAGTCGGTTAACTGGGGCCAACGTCCTGACTTTC. Translation gives CASSRLTGANVLTF.

This clonotype has more than one count but fewer than ten. The V call is TRBV27, the J call TRBJ2-1, with D possibly being TRBD1 (5 bases). There are 14 residues in the CDR3. V lost 6 bases and J 5 bases, leaving 14 bases between the germline ends. The germline V gene encodes CDR1 MNHEY and CDR2 SMNVEV (reference sequence). The CDR3 region is CASSPRQGNNEQFF. The CDR3 nucleotides are TGTGCCAGCAGCCCGAGGCAGGGAAACAATGAGCAGTTCTTC.

A few counts support this clonotype. The genes are TRBV10-2 and TRBJ2-7, with D perhaps TRBD1 (5 bases). This CDR3 contains 10 residues. V was trimmed by 7 bases and J by 10 bases, leaving 11 bases between them. Per the germline V gene, CDR1 is WSHSY and CDR2 is SAAADI. In nucleotides, the CDR3 is TGCGCCAGCAACCGACAGCCACAGTACTTC. This codes for CASNRQPQYF.

This chain connects TRBV12-3 or TRBV12-4 to TRBJ1-5, with D uncertain. The V end was cut by 6 bases, the J end by 3 bases, with 9 bases between. The CDR3 runs to 13 residues. CDR3 sequence: CASSSRLNQPQHF. As DNA, the CDR3 is TGTGCCAGCAGCTCGAGACTCAATCAGCCCCAGCATTTT.

The chain recombines TRBV21-1 with TRBJ2-2. TRBV21-1 has pseudogene status. This CDR3 contains 18 residues. In DNA, the CDR3 is TGTGCCAGCAGCAAAGAGGAAGGAAGGGTTGAAAAGACCGGGGAGCTGTTTTTT. Amino acid sequence: CASSKEEGRVEKTGELFF.

The chain carries TRBV20-1 and TRBJ2-1; the D call may be TRBD1 or TRBD2 (5 bases each). The CDR3 contains 11 residues. V was cut by 0 bases and J by 15 bases, with 12 bases left in between. CDR1 DFQATT and CDR2 SNEGSKA come from the germline V gene (reference sequence). This CDR3 reads CSARDPGTLFF. The CDR3 nucleotides read TGCAGTGCTAGAGATCCCGGGACCCTGTTCTTC.

This chain links TRBV6-5 with TRBJ2-3; 7 bases are shared with TRBD2. V lost 3 bases to trimming and J lost 0 bases; unmatched junction nucleotides: 6. The CDR3 is made up of 16 amino acids. In germline, CDR1 is MNHEY, CDR2 SVGAGI. CDR3 DNA sequence: TGTGCCAGCAGTTATTGGGCTAGCGGCAGCACAGATACGCAGTATTTT. It encodes CASSYWASGSTDTQYF.

This clonotype has a handful of counts. V is TRBV5-1 and J is TRBJ1-2; tentative D call: TRBD1 (5 bases). The CDR3 spans 15 residues. The germline CDR1 and CDR2 sequences are SGHRS and YFSETQ. The V and J ends lost 6 bases and 3 bases respectively, with 18 bases between them. The CDR3 DNA follows: TGCGCCAGCACGGAGAGGGGCGTTGGGTACTATGGCTACACCTTC. It translates to CASTERGVGYYGYTF.

V and J are TRBV6-5 and TRBJ2-3; the match to TRBD1 covers 7 bases. This CDR3 region has 15 residues. Germline V gene data show CDR1 as MNHEY and CDR2 as SVGAGI. V dropped 4 bases and J dropped 1; count of bases not matched to a gene: 5. The CDR3: CASSSRQGRTDTQYF. The CDR3 coding sequence is TGTGCCAGCAGTTCCAGACAGGGCCGCACAGATACGCAGTATTTT.

The gene calls are TRBV5-1 and TRBJ2-1, with 7 bases identical to TRBD2. The V gene end was trimmed by 4 bases and the J gene end by 1 base; junction bases not matched to a gene: 11. Germline loops: CDR1 SGHRS, CDR2 YFSETQ. CDR3 size: 17 residues. CDR3 nucleotide sequence: TGCGCCAGCAGCCTCCCTCTGGCTAGCGGTTCCTACAATGAGCAGTTCTTC. Protein: CASSLPLASGSYNEQFF. Looking up the rest from reference TRBV5-1 and TRBJ2-1 gives the full variable domain: KAGVTQTPRYLIKTRGQQVTLSCSPISGHRSVSWYQQTPGQGLQFLFEYFSETQRNKGNFPGRFSGRQFSNSRSEMNVSTLELGDSALYLCASSLPLASGSYNEQFFGPGTRLTVL.

The rearrangement joins TRBV12-3 or TRBV12-4 to TRBJ2-1, with D possibly matching TRBD2 (6 bases). Trimming cost V 5 bases and J 3 bases, with 17 bases left between them. The CDR3 sequence is 16 residues long. The CDR3, as DNA: TGTGCCAGCAGTGGTGATGGTAGCGGTAACTACAATGAGCAGTTCTTC. It yields the protein CASSGDGSGNYNEQFF.

Details on this clonotype: Germline and junction disagree at one end, which may indicate a read error. This chain connects TRBV14 to TRBJ2-5; the match to TRBD2 covers 12 bases. The CDR3 contains 14 residues. Germline V gives CDR1 SGHDN, CDR2 FVKESK. Written as DNA, the CDR3 is TGTGCCAGCAGCCAGGACCCCACTAGCGGGAGGCTGGACTTC. Its translation: CASSQDPTSGRLDF.

The table lists this clonotype with a few counts. The chain has TRBV27 and TRBJ2-4; 7 bases match TRBD1. The germline V gene encodes CDR1 MNHEY and CDR2 SMNVEV (reference sequence). J lost 0 bases, V lost 6 bases, and 8 bases had no gene match. The CDR3 contains 16 residues. The CDR3 is CASRGGQPGAKNIQYF. DNA for the CDR3: TGTGCCAGCAGAGGGGGACAGCCGGGAGCCAAAAACATTCAGTACTTC.

The chain joins TRBV11-3 to TRBJ2-2; weak D call: TRBD2 (5 bases). CDR3 length: 14 residues. V was clipped by 8 bases and J by 7 bases, with 17 bases between them. The germline CDR1 and CDR2 sequences are SGHNT and YENEEA. This CDR3 reads CASGKREGHGELFF. The CDR3, as DNA: TGTGCCAGCGGAAAAAGAGAGGGCCACGGGGAGCTGTTTTTT.